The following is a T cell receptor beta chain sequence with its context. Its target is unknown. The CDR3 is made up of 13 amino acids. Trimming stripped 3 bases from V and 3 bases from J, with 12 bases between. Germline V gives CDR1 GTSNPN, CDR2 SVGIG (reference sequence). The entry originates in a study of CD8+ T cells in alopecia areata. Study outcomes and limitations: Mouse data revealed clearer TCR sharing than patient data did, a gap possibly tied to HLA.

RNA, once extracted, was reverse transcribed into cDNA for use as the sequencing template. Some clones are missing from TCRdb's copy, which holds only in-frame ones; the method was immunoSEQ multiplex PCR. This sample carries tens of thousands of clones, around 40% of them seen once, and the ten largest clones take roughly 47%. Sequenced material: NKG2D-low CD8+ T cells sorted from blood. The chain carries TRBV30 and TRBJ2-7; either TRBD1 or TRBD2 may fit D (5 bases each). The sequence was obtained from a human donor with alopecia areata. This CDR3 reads CAWSWGTLYEQYF. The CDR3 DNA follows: TGTGCCTGGAGCTGGGGGACCCTCTACGAGCAGTACTTC.